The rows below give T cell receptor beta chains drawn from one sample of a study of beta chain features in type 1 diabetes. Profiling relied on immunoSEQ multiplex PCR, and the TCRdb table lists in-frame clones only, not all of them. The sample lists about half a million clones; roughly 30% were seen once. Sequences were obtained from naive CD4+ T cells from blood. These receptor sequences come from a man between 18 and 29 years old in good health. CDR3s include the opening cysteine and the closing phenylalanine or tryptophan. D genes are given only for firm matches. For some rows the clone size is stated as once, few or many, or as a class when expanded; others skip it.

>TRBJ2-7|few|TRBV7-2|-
CASSQRVGSNTSPYEQYF
TGTGCCAGCAGCCAGAGGGTGGGGAGTAATACATCCCCCTACGAGCAGTACTTC
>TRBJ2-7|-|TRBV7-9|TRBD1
CASSLDRASHEQYF
TGTGCCAGCAGCTTGGACAGGGCATCCCACGAGCAGTACTTC
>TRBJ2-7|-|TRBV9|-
CASSQRVASEQYF
TGTGCCAGCAGCCAAAGGGTGGCATCCGAGCAGTACTTC
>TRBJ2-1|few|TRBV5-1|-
CASSLGGDNEQFF
TGCGCCAGCAGCTTGGGAGGGGACAATGAGCAGTTCTTC
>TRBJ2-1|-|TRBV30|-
CAWDVQGNYNEQFF
TGTGCCTGGGACGTACAGGGAAACTACAATGAGCAGTTCTTC
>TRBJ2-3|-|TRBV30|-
CAWSVGSPDTQYF
TGTGCCTGGAGTGTGGGTAGCCCAGATACGCAGTATTTT
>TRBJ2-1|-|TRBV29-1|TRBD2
CSVGTTSGATYNEQFF
TGCAGCGTTGGGACCACTAGCGGGGCGACATACAATGAGCAGTTCTTC
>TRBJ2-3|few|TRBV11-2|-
CASSLWRSTDTQYF
TGTGCCAGCAGCTTGTGGCGGAGCACAGATACGCAGTATTTT
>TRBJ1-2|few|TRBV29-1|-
CSAGDHYGYTF
TGCAGCGCTGGGGATCACTATGGCTACACCTTC
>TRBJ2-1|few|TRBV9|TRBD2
CASSQSGRANEQFF
TGTGCCAGCAGCCAGAGCGGGAGGGCCAATGAGCAGTTCTTC
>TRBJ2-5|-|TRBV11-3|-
CASSSPQGVVAYF
TGTGCCAGCAGCTCACCTCAAGGGGTGGTCGCGTACTTC
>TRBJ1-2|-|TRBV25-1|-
CASSELGHDNYGYTF
TGTGCCAGCAGTGAGCTCGGACACGATAACTATGGCTACACCTTC
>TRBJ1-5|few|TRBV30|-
CGGGNQPQHF
TGTGGAGGGGGCAATCAGCCCCAGCATTTT
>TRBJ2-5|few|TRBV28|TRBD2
CASSPGTSVAETQYF
TGTGCCAGCAGTCCGGGGACTAGCGTCGCGGAGACCCAGTACTTC
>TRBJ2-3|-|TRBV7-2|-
CASSFLPGTTDTQYF
TGTGCCAGCAGCTTTCTTCCAGGGACGACAGATACGCAGTATTTT
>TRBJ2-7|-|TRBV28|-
CASSLFGPREQYF
TGTGCCAGCAGTTTGTTCGGCCCGCGGGAGCAGTACTTC
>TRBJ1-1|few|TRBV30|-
CAWIGQANTEAFF
TGTGCCTGGATTGGACAAGCGAACACTGAAGCTTTCTTT
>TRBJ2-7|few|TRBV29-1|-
CSVEGDGSYEQYF
TGCAGCGTTGAGGGGGACGGCTCCTACGAGCAGTACTTC
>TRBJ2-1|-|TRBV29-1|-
CSVERPSDEQFF
TGCAGCGTTGAAAGGCCTAGCGATGAGCAGTTCTTC
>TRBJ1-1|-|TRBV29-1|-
CSVARNLNTEAFF
TGCAGCGTTGCCCGGAATTTGAACACTGAAGCTTTCTTT
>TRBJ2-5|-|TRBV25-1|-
CASSDFSETQYF
TGTGCCAGCAGCGATTTCTCTGAGACCCAGTACTTC
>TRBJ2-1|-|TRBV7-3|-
CASSLAPNNEQFF
TGTGCCAGCAGCTTGGCACCTAACAATGAGCAGTTCTTC
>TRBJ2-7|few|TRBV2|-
CASRSLARGYEQYF
TGTGCCAGCAGAAGCCTCGCCAGGGGCTACGAGCAGTACTTC
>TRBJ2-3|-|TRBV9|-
CASSVAAGPPYSDTQYF
TGTGCCAGCAGCGTAGCTGCGGGGCCTCCGTATTCAGATACGCAGTATTTT
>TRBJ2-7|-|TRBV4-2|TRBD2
CASSQGTSGDYEQYF
TGTGCCAGCAGCCAAGGGACTAGCGGAGACTACGAGCAGTACTTC
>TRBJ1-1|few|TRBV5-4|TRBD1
CASSDPQGASTEAFF
TGTGCCAGCAGCGACCCGCAGGGGGCGTCCACTGAAGCTTTCTTT
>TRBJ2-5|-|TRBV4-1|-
CASSLGGQETQYF
TGCGCCAGCAGCCTTGGGGGACAAGAGACCCAGTACTTC
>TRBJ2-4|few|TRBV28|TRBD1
CASSPVGDRAKNIQYF
TGTGCCAGCAGCCCCGTAGGGGACAGAGCCAAAAACATTCAGTACTTC
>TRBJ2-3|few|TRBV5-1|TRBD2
CASSFGAGGTTQYF
TGCGCCAGCAGCTTCGGGGCGGGAGGGACTACGCAGTATTTT
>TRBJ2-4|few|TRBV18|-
CASTDSLAKNIQYF
TGTGCCAGTACAGACTCGCTAGCCAAAAACATTCAGTACTTC
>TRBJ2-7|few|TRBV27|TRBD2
CASSLSQSGGHYEQYF
TGTGCCAGCAGTTTATCGCAAAGCGGGGGTCACTACGAGCAGTACTTC
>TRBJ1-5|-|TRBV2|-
CASSEEGIGGQPQHF
TGTGCCAGCAGTGAAGAAGGGATTGGAGGCCAGCCCCAGCATTTT
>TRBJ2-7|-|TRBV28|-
CASSLRLGSEQYF
TGTGCCAGCAGTTTACGGTTAGGTTCCGAGCAGTACTTC
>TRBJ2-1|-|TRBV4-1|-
CASSQWTFYNEQFF
TGCGCCAGCAGCCAATGGACTTTTTACAATGAGCAGTTCTTC
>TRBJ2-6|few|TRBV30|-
CAWSVPSGANVLTF
TGTGCCTGGAGTGTACCGTCTGGGGCCAACGTCCTGACTTTC
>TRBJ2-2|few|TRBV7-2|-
CASSFRGPGELFF
TGTGCCAGCAGCTTCAGGGGTCCCGGGGAGCTGTTTTTT
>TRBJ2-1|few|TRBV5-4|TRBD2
CASSLTSGVEQFF
TGTGCCAGCAGCCTAACTAGCGGAGTTGAGCAGTTCTTC
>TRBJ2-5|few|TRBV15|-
CATSRDPTEETQYF
TGTGCCACCAGCAGAGATCCAACAGAAGAGACCCAGTACTTC
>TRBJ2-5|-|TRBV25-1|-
CATSPGGLETQYF
TGTGCCACTTCGCCAGGGGGGCTAGAGACCCAGTACTTC
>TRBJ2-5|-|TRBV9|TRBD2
CASSSKTSGSLETQYF
TGTGCCAGCAGCTCCAAGACTAGCGGGAGTCTCGAGACCCAGTACTTC
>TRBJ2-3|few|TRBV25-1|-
CASSDAYWSKGTDTQYF
TGTGCCAGCAGTGATGCCTACTGGAGTAAGGGCACAGATACGCAGTATTTT
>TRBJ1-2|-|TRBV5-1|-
CASSAQSGNEGYTF
TGCGCCAGCAGCGCCCAGTCGGGGAATGAAGGCTACACCTTC
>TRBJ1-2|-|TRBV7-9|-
CASSLASPTGYTF
TGTGCCAGCAGCTTAGCCAGCCCCACCGGCTACACCTTC
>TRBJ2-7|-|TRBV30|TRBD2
CAWRFWREGRYEQYF
TGTGCCTGGAGATTTTGGCGGGAGGGCCGTTACGAGCAGTACTTC
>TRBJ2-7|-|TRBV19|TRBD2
CASREGIAGLGEQYF
TGTGCCAGTAGAGAGGGAATAGCGGGTCTTGGGGAGCAGTACTTC
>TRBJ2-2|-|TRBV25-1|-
CASSAYDRPTGELFF
TGTGCCAGCAGTGCTTATGACAGACCCACCGGGGAGCTGTTTTTT
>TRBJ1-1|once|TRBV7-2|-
CASSVMGDTEAFF
TGTGCCAGCAGCGTGATGGGTGACACTGAAGCTTTCTTT
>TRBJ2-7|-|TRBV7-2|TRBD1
CASSFQILGQGAYEQYF
TGTGCCAGCAGTTTCCAGATCTTGGGACAGGGGGCCTACGAGCAGTACTTC
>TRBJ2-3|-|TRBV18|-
CASSPRTPSTDTQYF
TGTGCCAGCTCACCACGGACTCCTAGCACAGATACGCAGTATTTT
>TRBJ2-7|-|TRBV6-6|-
CASTRMGSYEQYF
TGTGCCAGCACCCGAATGGGGTCCTACGAGCAGTACTTC